The next 17 T cell receptor beta chains were all read from a single sample in a study of chemoradiotherapy in HPV16-positive cancers. Only in-frame clones appear in the TCRdb table, and some are missing; sequencing was by immunoSEQ multiplex PCR. The data hold about 1,900 clones, with roughly 95% observed a single time. Sequenced material: tumor tissue, taken from a patient who underwent chemoradiotherapy. These TCRs come from a human donor with HPV-associated anogenital cancer.

V and J are TRBV4-1 and TRBJ1-2, with 10 bases matching TRBD1. Germline V gene sequence: CDR1 MGHRA, CDR2 YSYEKL. J gave up 3 bases and V 0 bases, and 10 bases lay outside the gene matches. The length of the CDR3 is 18 residues. The CDR3 region is CASSQEGQGFPMDYGYTF. The CDR3 coding sequence is TGCGCCAGCAGCCAAGAGGGACAGGGGTTCCCTATGGACTATGGCTACACCTTC.

This chain joins TRBV7-9 and TRBJ2-3, with D hard to call. Trimming pared 5 bases from V and 0 bases from J, leaving 9 bases between. This CDR3 region has 14 residues. Germline loops: CDR1 SEHNR, CDR2 FQNEAQ (reference sequence). The CDR3 DNA reads TGTGCCAGCAGCATAACAAGGAGCACAGATACGCAGTATTTT. It codes for CASSITRSTDTQYF.

V and J are TRBV29-1 and TRBJ1-6, with D tentatively TRBD1 (5 bases). Germline V lookup: CDR1 SQVTM, CDR2 ANQGSEA. This CDR3 has 14 residues. The germline V and J ends were trimmed by 4 bases and 4 bases, with 11 bases remaining between them. The CDR3, as DNA: TGCAGCGTTGCAAACGGGGGATATAATTCACCCCTCCACTTT. Its translation is CSVANGGYNSPLHF.

The chain recombines TRBV7-9 with TRBJ2-7, with 7 nucleotides matching TRBD1. This CDR3 has 17 residues. The V and J ends lost 5 bases and 3 bases, in that order; junction bases with no gene match: 16. Germline values: CDR1 SEHNR, CDR2 FQNEAQ (reference sequence). The CDR3 sequence is CASSPATRQGPHYEQYF. Written as DNA, the CDR3 is TGTGCCAGCAGCCCAGCAACCAGACAGGGTCCGCACTACGAGCAGTACTTC. Based on the CDR3 plus reference TRBV7-9 and TRBJ2-7, the full variable domain is DTGVSQNPRHKITKRGQNVTFRCDPISEHNRLYWYRQTLGQGPEFLTYFQNEAQLEKSRLLSDRFSAERPKGSFSTLEIQRTEQGDSAMYLCASSPATRQGPHYEQYFGPGTRLTVT.

V gene TRBV7-9 combines with J gene TRBJ2-1; TRBD1 matches 10 bases. Germline CDR1 and CDR2: SEHNR and FQNEAQ (reference sequence). CDR3 size: 14 residues. V dropped 6 bases and J dropped 5; count of bases not matched to a gene: 4. The CDR3, as DNA: TGTGCCAGCAGTCGACAGGGGGCACACAATGAGCAGTTCTTC. It specifies CASSRQGAHNEQFF. Full variable domain (outside the CDR3, taken from reference TRBV7-9 and TRBJ2-1): DTGVSQNPRHKITKRGQNVTFRCDPISEHNRLYWYRQTLGQGPEFLTYFQNEAQLEKSRLLSDRFSAERPKGSFSTLEIQRTEQGDSAMYLCASSRQGAHNEQFFGPGTRLTVL.

The rearrangement uses TRBV19 and TRBJ1-2; 8 bases align to TRBD1. Germline V CDR1 and CDR2: LNHDA, SQIVND (reference sequence). This CDR3 is 15 amino acids long. V was pared by 8 bases and J by 2 bases, with 10 bases of the junction left unmatched. CDR3 DNA sequence: TGTGCCAGTCGCCACAGGGGGGCGGAAAACTATGGCTACACCTTC. It specifies CASRHRGAENYGYTF. Based on the CDR3 plus reference TRBV19 and TRBJ1-2, the full variable domain is DGGITQSPKYLFRKEGQNVTLSCEQNLNHDAMYWYRQDPGQGLRLIYYSQIVNDFQKGDIAEGYSVSREKKESFPLTVTSAQKNPTAFYLCASRHRGAENYGYTFGSGTRLTVV.

This rearrangement joins TRBV5-1 to TRBJ2-3, with D unclear. V dropped 3 bases and J dropped 0 bases, with 2 bases sitting between them. The CDR3 runs to 12 residues. Germline values: CDR1 SGHRS, CDR2 YFSETQ. CDR3 nucleotide sequence: TGCGCCAGCAGCTCCAGCACAGATACGCAGTATTTT. Protein sequence: CASSSSTDTQYF.

This sequence joins TRBV11-2 and TRBJ1-1; maybe TRBD1 (5 bases). Germline values: CDR1 SGHAT, CDR2 FQNNGV. The CDR3 totals 16 residues. V gave up 5 bases and J gave up 3 bases, with 19 bases separating them. DNA of the CDR3: TGTGCCAGCAGCAACTCATGGAAGGGGCTTTACACTGAAGCTTTCTTT. Translated: CASSNSWKGLYTEAFF.

The chain carries TRBV2 and TRBJ1-2; maybe TRBD1 (6 bases). The germline gives CDR1 SNHLY, CDR2 FYNNEI. V shed 3 bases and J shed 5 bases, with 13 bases lying between them. The CDR3 consists of 14 residues. This CDR3 reads CASSDSRGTYGYTF. CDR3 sequence (DNA): TGTGCCAGCAGTGATTCAAGGGGGACTTATGGCTACACCTTC.

The chain has TRBV6-4 and TRBJ1-5; perhaps TRBD1 as D (5 bases). The germline V gene encodes CDR1 MRHNA and CDR2 SNTAGT. The CDR3 loop spans 17 amino acids. V lost 3 bases, J lost 1 base, and 16 bases lay in between. The CDR3 nucleotides read TGTGCCAGCAGTGAGCCACCGGGACCTATGAGCAATCAGCCCCAGCATTTT. Protein sequence: CASSEPPGPMSNQPQHF.

In this sample, this clone turned up once. The rearrangement joins TRBV10-3 to TRBJ2-2, with a tentative D call TRBD2 (6 bases). This CDR3 has 20 amino acids. The V end was cut by 3 bases, the J end by 2 bases, with 25 bases between. CDR1 and CDR2 (germline): ENHRY, SYGVKD. The CDR3 here is CAISDYRAGRRDSNTGELFF. In nucleotides, the CDR3 is TGTGCCATCAGTGATTATCGGGCAGGGCGTCGGGACTCTAACACCGGGGAGCTGTTTTTT.

This clone appeared once. The chain carries TRBV19 and TRBJ2-3; 10 positions agree with TRBD2. The CDR3 runs 15 residues. V trimming: 3 bases; J trimming: 2 bases; junction bases outside the gene matches: 2. CDR1 is LNHDA, CDR2 SQIVND, per germline (reference sequence). CDR3 loop: CASSMTSGLTDTQYF. The CDR3 nucleotides are TGTGCCAGTAGTATGACTAGCGGGCTCACAGATACGCAGTATTTT.

V is TRBV5-4 and J is TRBJ1-2; D is ambiguous. The CDR3 sequence is 12 residues long. Germline V gives CDR1 SGHNT, CDR2 YYREEE (reference sequence). Trimming removed 0 bases at V and 8 bases at J, with 8 bases between. In DNA, the CDR3 is TGTGCCAGCAGCTTGGATGAGCGAGGCTACACCTTC. Residues: CASSLDERGYTF.

This clone was seen a handful of times. The chain carries TRBV4-2 and TRBJ1-1; 8 bases agree with TRBD1. Germline loops: CDR1 LGHNA, CDR2 YNFKEQ. CDR3 length equals 15 residues. Trimming cost V 8 bases and J 5 bases; bases outside gene matches: 13. CDR3: CASAHRGNVETEAFF. The CDR3 bases are TGTGCCAGCGCTCACAGGGGGAATGTGGAGACTGAAGCTTTCTTT.

The table lists this clone with a count of one. The chain employs TRBV2 and TRBJ2-2; TRBD1 agrees at 7 bases. The CDR3 is 14 residues long. After removal of 7 bases from V and 7 bases from J, the junction contained 9 bases not matched to a gene. Germline assignment: CDR1 SNHLY and CDR2 FYNNEI. CDR3 protein: CASTGDREVGELFF. CDR3 nucleotides: TGTGCCAGCACGGGCGACAGGGAAGTCGGGGAGCTGTTTTTT.

The V call is TRBV11-2, the J call TRBJ1-4; D is unclear. The V gene's germline CDR1 is SGHAT and CDR2 FQNNGV. Trimming pared 2 bases from V and 1 base from J, leaving 8 bases between. The CDR3 totals 15 residues. In nucleotides, the CDR3 is TGTGCCAGCAGCTTATCCACGGGAACTAATGAAAAACTGTTTTTT. It codes for CASSLSTGTNEKLFF.

The chain links TRBV28 to TRBJ2-7, with 10 bases aligning to TRBD1. Germline assignment: CDR1 MDHEN and CDR2 SYDVKM. The V segment lost 2 bases and the J segment 5 bases; nucleotides outside the gene matches: 6. This CDR3 has 15 amino acids. The CDR3 protein is CASSLDRGRKNEQYF. CDR3 in DNA: TGTGCCAGCAGTTTAGACAGGGGGCGCAAAAACGAGCAGTACTTC.